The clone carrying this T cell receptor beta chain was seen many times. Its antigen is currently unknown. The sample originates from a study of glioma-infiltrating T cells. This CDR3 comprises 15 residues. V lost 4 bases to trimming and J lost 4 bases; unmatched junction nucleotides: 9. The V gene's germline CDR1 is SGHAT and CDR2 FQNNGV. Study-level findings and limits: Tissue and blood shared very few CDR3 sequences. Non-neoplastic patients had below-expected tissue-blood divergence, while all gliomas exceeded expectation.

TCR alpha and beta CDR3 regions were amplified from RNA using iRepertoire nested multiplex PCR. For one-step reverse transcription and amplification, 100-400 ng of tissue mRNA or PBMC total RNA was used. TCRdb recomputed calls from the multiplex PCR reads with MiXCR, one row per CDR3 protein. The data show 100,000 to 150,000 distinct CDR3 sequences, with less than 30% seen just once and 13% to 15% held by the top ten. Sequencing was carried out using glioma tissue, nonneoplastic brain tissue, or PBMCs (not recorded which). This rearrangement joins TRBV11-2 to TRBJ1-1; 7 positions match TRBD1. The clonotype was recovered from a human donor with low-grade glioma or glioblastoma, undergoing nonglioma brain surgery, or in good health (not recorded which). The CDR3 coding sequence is TGTGCCAGCAGCTCACGTGGGACAGTAGGCACTGAAGCTTTCTTT. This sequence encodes CASSSRGTVGTEAFF.